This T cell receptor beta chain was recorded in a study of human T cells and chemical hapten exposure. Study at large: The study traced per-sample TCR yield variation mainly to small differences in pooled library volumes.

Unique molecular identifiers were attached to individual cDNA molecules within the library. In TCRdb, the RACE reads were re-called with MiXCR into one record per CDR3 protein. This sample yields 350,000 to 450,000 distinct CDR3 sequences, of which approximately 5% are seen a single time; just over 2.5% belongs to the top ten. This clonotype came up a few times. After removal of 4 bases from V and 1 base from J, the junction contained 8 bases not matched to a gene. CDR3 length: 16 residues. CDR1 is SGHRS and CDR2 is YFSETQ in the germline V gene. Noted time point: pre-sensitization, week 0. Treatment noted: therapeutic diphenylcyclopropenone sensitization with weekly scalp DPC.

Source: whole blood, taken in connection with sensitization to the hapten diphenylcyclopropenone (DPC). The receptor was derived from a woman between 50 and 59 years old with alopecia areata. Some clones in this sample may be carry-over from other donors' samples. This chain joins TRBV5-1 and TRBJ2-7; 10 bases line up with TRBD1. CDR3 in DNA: TGCGCCAGCAGCATTATGGGACAGGGGAGTTCCTACGAGCAGTACTTC. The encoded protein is CASSIMGQGSSYEQYF.